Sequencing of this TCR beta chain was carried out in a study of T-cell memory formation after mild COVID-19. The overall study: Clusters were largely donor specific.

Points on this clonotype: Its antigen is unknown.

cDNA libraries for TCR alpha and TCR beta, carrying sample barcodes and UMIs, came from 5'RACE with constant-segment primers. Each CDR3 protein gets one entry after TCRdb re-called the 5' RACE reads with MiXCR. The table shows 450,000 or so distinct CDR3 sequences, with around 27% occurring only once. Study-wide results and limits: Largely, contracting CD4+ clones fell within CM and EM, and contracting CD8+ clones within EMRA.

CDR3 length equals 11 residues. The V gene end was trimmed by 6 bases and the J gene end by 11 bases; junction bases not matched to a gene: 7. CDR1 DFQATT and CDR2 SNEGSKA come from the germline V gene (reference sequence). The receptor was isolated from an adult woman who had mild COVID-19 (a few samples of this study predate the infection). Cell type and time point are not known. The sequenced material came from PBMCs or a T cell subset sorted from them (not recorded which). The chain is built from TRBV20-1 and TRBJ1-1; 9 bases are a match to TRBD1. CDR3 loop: CSARTGELAFF. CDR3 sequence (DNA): TGCAGTGCCCGGACAGGGGAACTGGCTTTCTTT.